The clone carrying this T cell receptor (beta chain) has ten or more counts. The source of the sample is a study of read filtering for tumor transcriptome and immune sequencing. J was trimmed by 8 bases and V by 5 bases; bases with no gene match: 7. This CDR3 comprises 16 residues. CDR1 is SGHVS, CDR2 FQNEAQ, per germline. This library used around 400 ng RNA and molecular barcoded adaptors spanning alpha/delta and beta/gamma chains. Each CDR3 protein is one row after TCRdb ran MiXCR on the reads. The sample lists 100,000 to 150,000 distinct CDR3 sequences; about 13% were seen once. This rearrangement joins TRBV7-8 to TRBJ2-1; TRBD2 agrees at 15 bases. Sequencing was carried out using a population of CD138-negative cells sorted from bone marrow. The receptor comes from a donor at least 40 years old with multiple myeloma. In nucleotides, the CDR3 is TGTGCCAGCAGCGTCGGACTAGCGGGAGGGCCCCATGAGCAGTTCTTC. It translates to CASSVGLAGGPHEQFF.